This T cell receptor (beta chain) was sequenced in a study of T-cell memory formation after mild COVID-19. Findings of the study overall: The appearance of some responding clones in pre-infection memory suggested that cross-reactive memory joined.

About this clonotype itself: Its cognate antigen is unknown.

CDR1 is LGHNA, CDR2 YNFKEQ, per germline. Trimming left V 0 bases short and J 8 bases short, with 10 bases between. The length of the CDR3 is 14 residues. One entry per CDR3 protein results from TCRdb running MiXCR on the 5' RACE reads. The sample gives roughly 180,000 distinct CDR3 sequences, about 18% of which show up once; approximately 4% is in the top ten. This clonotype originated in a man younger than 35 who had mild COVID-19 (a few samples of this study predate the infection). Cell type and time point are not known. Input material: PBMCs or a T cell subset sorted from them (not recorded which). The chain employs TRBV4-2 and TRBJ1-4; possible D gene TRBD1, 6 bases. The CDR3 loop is CASSQETGREKLFF. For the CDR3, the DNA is TGTGCCAGCAGCCAAGAGACAGGAAGGGAAAAACTGTTTTTT.